The present entry profiles one TCR beta chain with its context. This CDR3 is 15 amino acids long. V lost 0 bases, J lost 5 bases, and 8 bases stayed unmatched. Germline CDR1 reads SGHNT; CDR2 reads YYREEE (reference sequence). Sequencing used immunoSEQ multiplex PCR; TCRdb keeps in-frame clones, though not all of them. The table records around 75,000 clones, less than 90% of them present only once. These data are taken from a study of Tregs in tolerant kidney transplant recipients. The sequence derives from a human donor who received a combined kidney and bone marrow transplant. The chain is built from TRBV5-4 and TRBJ2-7, with 7 bases fitting TRBD1. Sequencing used CD4+ T cells from blood, obtained before the transplant. The CDR3 nucleotides are TGTGCCAGCAGCTTGGCCCGGAAGGGGGCCCACGAGCAGTACTTC. Protein: CASSLARKGAHEQYF.